What follows is one T cell receptor (beta chain) and its context. The antigen is not known. The CDR3 is 15 residues long. Trimming took 10 bases from V and 5 from J; bases not matched to a gene: 14. CDR1 is MNHNS and CDR2 is SASEGT in the germline V gene. Assay used: immunoSEQ multiplex PCR; TCRdb lists only in-frame clones, some missing. Of about 770,000 clones in the sample, roughly 72% were seen once. This sample was included in a study of shared clonotypes between healthy human individuals. Study information: Per-donor plates numbered three CD4 naive, three CD4 memory, two CD8 naive and one CD8 memory.

Notes on the study in general: Around 5% of naive CD4 clonotypes were common to a handful of donors. Rarefaction gave evidence that sorted-subset sequencing remained incomplete despite large depth. The generation probabilities recorded for non-shared clonotypes fell below those of clonotypes shared by all four donors.

The V gene is TRBV6-1, the J gene TRBJ1-5; the match to TRBD1 covers 7 bases. The source is a woman in her twenties or thirties in good health. Sequenced: memory CD4+ T cells sorted from blood. Subset here: CD45RA-negative fraction. CDR3 in DNA: TGTGCCACCTACAACAGGGGCCTTTTCGATCAGCCCCAGCATTTT. Amino acid sequence: CATYNRGLFDQPQHF.